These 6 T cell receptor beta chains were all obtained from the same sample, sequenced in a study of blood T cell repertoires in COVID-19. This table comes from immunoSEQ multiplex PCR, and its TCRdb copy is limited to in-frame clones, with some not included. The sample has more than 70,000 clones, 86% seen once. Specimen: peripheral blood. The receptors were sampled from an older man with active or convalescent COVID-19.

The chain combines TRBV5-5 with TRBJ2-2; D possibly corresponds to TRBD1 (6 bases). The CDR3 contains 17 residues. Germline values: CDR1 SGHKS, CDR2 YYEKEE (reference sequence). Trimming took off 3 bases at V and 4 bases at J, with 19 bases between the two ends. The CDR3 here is CASSWGQSGARTGELFF. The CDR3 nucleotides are TGTGCCAGCAGCTGGGGGCAATCAGGGGCGCGCACCGGGGAGCTGTTTTTT.

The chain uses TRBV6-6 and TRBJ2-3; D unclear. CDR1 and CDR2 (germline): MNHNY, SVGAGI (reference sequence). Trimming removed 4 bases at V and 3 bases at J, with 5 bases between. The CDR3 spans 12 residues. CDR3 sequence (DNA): TGTGCCAGCAGTTCGGTTACAGATACGCAGTATTTT. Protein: CASSSVTDTQYF.

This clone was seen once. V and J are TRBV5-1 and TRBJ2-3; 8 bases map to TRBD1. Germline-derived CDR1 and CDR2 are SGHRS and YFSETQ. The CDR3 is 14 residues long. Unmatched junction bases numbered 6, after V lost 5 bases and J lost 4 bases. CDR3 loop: CASRGQGASDTQYF. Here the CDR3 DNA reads TGCGCCAGCAGGGGTCAGGGGGCCTCAGATACGCAGTATTTT.

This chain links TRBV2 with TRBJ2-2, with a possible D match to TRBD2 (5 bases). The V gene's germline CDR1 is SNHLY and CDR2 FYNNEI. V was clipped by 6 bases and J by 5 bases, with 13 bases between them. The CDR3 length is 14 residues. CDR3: CASREEWVTGELFF. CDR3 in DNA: TGTGCCAGCAGGGAGGAATGGGTTACCGGGGAGCTGTTTTTT. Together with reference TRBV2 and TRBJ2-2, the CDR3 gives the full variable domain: EPEVTQTPSHQVTQMGQEVILRCVPISNHLYFYWYRQILGQKVEFLVSFYNNEISEKSEIFDDQFSVERPDGSNFTLKIRSTKLEDSAMYFCASREEWVTGELFFGEGSRLTVL.

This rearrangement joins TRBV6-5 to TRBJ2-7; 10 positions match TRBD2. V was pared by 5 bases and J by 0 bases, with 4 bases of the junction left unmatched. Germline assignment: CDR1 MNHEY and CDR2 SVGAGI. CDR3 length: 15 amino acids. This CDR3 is CASSNWTSGSYEQYF. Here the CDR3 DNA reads TGTGCCAGCAGTAATTGGACTAGCGGCTCCTACGAGCAGTACTTC.

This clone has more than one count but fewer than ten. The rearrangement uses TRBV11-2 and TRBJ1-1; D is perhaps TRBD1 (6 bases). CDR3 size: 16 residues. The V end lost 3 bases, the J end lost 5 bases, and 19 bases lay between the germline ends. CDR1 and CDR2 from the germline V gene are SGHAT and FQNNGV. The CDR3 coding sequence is TGTGCCAGCAGCTTCGGACAGCTGGAGATGAGGACTGAAGCTTTCTTT. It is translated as CASSFGQLEMRTEAFF. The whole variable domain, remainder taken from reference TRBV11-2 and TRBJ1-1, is EAGVAQSPRYKIIEKRQSVAFWCNPISGHATLYWYQQILGQGPKLLIQFQNNGVVDDSQLPKDRFSAERLKGVDSTLKIQPAKLEDSAVYLCASSFGQLEMRTEAFFGQGTRLTVV.